In this sample, the clone carrying this TCR beta chain turned up once. Its antigen remains unidentified. The CDR3 is 17 amino acids. V dropped 4 bases and J dropped 2; count of bases not matched to a gene: 10. Per germline, CDR1 LGHNA and CDR2 YNFKEQ. The data were obtained in a study of T cells in localized non-small cell lung cancer. Regarding the study as a whole: T cell clonality was highest in uninvolved adjacent lung, above tumor. Appearances in adjacent lung were noted for a median 57 of the top 100 tumor clones. A higher density of T cells in blood coincided with extended overall survival. Analysis by sequencing included only one tumor region, so heterogeneity remains possible.

Generated by immunoSEQ multiplex PCR, the TCRdb table keeps only in-frame clones and is missing some. The table lists 20,000 to 25,000 clones, over 80% of them singletons. The genes are TRBV4-2 and TRBJ2-1; TRBD2 matches at 8 bases. The specimen comprised PBMCs, sampled before any cancer treatment. This receptor was identified in a man aged 40 to 70 with stage II squamous cell lung carcinoma. The CDR3 is CASSPNSGKGTYNEQFF. CDR3 nucleotide sequence: TGTGCCAGCAGCCCAAATAGCGGGAAGGGGACCTACAATGAGCAGTTCTTC.